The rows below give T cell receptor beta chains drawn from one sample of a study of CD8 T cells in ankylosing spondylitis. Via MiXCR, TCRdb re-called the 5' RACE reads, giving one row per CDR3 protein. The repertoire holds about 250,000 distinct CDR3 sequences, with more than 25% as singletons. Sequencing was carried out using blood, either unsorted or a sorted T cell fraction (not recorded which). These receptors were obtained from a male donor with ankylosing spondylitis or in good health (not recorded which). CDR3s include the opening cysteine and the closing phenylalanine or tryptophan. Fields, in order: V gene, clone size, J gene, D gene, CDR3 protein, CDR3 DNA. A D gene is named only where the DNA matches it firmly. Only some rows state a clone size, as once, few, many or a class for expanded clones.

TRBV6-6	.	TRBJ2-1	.	CANSSLNEQFF	TGTGCCAACTCATCCTTGAATGAGCAGTTCTTC
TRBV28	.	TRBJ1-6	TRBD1	CASSPQGARNSPLHF	TGTGCCAGCAGTCCACAGGGGGCTAGGAATTCACCCCTCCACTTT
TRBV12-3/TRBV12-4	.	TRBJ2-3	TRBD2	CASSFSGGYADTQYF	TGTGCCAGCAGTTTTAGCGGGGGGTACGCAGATACGCAGTATTTT
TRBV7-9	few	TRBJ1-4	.	CASSLPTAHNRGEKLFF	TGTGCCAGCAGCTTACCCACAGCGCATAATAGGGGTGAAAAACTGTTTTTT
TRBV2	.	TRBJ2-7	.	CASSVGGNTGEQYF	TGTGCCAGCAGTGTCGGAGGGAATACCGGCGAGCAGTACTTC
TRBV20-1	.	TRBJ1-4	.	CSASGVGNEKLFF	TGCAGTGCTTCAGGGGTTGGTAATGAAAAACTGTTTTTT
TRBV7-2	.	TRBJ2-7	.	CASTYGWGIYEQYF	TGTGCCAGCACCTATGGCTGGGGGATCTACGAGCAGTACTTC
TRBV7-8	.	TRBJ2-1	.	CASSTIRGPLSPNEQFF	TGTGCCAGCAGCACGATCAGGGGCCCCCTTTCCCCAAATGAGCAGTTCTTC
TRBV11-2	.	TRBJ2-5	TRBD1	CASSLDTGQGTQYF	TGTGCCAGCAGCTTAGATACGGGACAGGGGACCCAGTACTTC
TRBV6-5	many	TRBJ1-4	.	CASSYSTAAEKLFF	TGTGCCAGCAGTTACTCGACGGCAGCAGAAAAACTGTTTTTT
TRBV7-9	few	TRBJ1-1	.	CASSPAPSGNTEAFF	TGTGCCAGCAGCCCGGCCCCCTCGGGGAACACTGAAGCTTTCTTT
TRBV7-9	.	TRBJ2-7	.	CASTSLQGHEQYF	TGTGCCAGCACCTCCTTACAGGGCCACGAGCAGTACTTC
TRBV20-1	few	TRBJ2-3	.	CSARQPLTDTQYF	TGCAGTGCTAGACAGCCCCTCACAGATACGCAGTATTTT
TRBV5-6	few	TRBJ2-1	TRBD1	CASSDRDRSFGEQFF	TGTGCCAGCAGCGACCGGGACAGGTCTTTCGGTGAGCAGTTCTTC
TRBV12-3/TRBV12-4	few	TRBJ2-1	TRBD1	CASSPRDSGLTDEQFF	TGTGCCAGCAGTCCCCGGGACAGTGGATTAACCGATGAGCAGTTCTTC
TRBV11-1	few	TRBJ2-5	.	CASRPTDFQETQYF	TGTGCCAGCAGACCGACAGATTTTCAAGAGACCCAGTACTTC
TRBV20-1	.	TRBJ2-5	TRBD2	CSGASGETQYF	TGCAGTGGCGCTAGCGGAGAGACCCAGTACTTC
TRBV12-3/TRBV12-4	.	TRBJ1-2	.	CASSPGVWYGYTF	TGTGCCAGCAGTCCAGGGGTTTGGTATGGCTACACCTTC
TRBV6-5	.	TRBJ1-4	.	CASSSDFAGKKLFF	TGTGCCAGCAGTTCAGACTTCGCGGGGAAAAAACTGTTTTTT
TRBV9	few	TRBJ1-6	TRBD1	CASSARQGAGSPLHF	TGTGCCAGCAGCGCGCGACAGGGGGCGGGTTCACCCCTCCACTTT
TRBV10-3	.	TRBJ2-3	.	CAIGGLGEDTQYF	TGTGCCATCGGGGGGCTAGGGGAAGATACGCAGTATTTT
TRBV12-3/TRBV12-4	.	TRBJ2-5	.	CASTPQRHKQETQYF	TGTGCCAGCACCCCCCAGCGACATAAGCAAGAGACCCAGTACTTC
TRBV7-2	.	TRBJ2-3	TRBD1	CASSFAGGVVSDTQYF	TGTGCCAGCAGCTTCGCAGGGGGCGTTGTTTCAGATACGCAGTATTTT
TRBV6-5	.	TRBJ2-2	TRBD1	CASSWTGGTGELFF	TGTGCCAGCAGTTGGACAGGGGGCACCGGGGAGCTGTTTTTT
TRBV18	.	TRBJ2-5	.	CASSTYGGQETQYF	TGTGCCAGCTCAACTTACGGGGGCCAAGAGACCCAGTACTTC
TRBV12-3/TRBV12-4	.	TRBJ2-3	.	CASRLGGPTQYF	TGTGCCAGCAGACTGGGGGGCCCTACGCAGTATTTT
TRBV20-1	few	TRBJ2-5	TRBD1	CSARTGGDETQYF	TGCAGTGCTAGAACAGGGGGCGATGAGACCCAGTACTTC
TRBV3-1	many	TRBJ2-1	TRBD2	CASSQPTSGGEQFF	TGTGCCAGCAGCCAACCGACTAGCGGGGGGGAGCAGTTCTTC
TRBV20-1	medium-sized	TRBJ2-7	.	CSARDRRQFSYEQYF	TGCAGTGCTAGAGATCGTCGCCAGTTCTCCTACGAGCAGTACTTC
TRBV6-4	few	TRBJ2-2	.	CASSDKPITRGTGELFF	TGTGCCAGCAGTGACAAACCCATTACTAGGGGCACCGGGGAGCTGTTTTTT
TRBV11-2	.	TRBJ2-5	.	CASSTTGTETQYF	TGTGCCAGCAGCACTACAGGGACAGAGACCCAGTACTTC
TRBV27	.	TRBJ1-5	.	CASSLWQGSNQPQHF	TGTGCCAGCAGTTTATGGCAGGGAAGCAATCAGCCCCAGCATTTT
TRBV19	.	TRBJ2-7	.	CASSILGQPLQYF	TGTGCCAGTAGTATCCTCGGACAGCCTTTGCAGTACTTC
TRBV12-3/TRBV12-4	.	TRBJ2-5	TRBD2	CASSSSGGAGETQYF	TGTGCCAGCAGTTCAAGCGGGGGGGCTGGAGAGACCCAGTACTTC
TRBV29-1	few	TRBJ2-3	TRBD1	CSVEDRTGQGLDTQYF	TGCAGCGTTGAAGATCGGACGGGACAGGGGTTGGATACGCAGTATTTT
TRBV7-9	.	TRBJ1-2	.	CASSLVVGPYGYTF	TGTGCCAGCAGCTTAGTAGTGGGGCCCTATGGCTACACCTTC
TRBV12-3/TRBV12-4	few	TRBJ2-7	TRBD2	CASSSRLAVHEQYF	TGTGCCAGCAGTTCCAGACTAGCGGTCCACGAGCAGTACTTC
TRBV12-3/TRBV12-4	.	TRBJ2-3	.	CASSWGAAPDTQYF	TGTGCCAGCAGTTGGGGGGCCGCGCCTGATACGCAGTATTTT
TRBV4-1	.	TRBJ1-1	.	CASSQDRRVKRVYTEAFF	TGCGCCAGCAGCCAAGATCGTAGGGTAAAGAGGGTCTACACTGAAGCTTTCTTT
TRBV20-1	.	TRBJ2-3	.	CSARALRSSTDTQYF	TGCAGTGCTAGAGCGCTCAGGTCTAGCACAGATACGCAGTATTTT
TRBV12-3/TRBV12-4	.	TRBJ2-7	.	CASRWGRGYEQYF	TGTGCCAGCAGGTGGGGACGCGGCTACGAGCAGTACTTC
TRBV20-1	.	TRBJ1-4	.	CSAPWADEKLFF	TGCAGTGCTCCCTGGGCGGATGAAAAACTGTTTTTT